This entry lists 5 T cell receptor beta chains sequenced from one sample in a study of beta chain features in type 1 diabetes. Expressed TCRB transcripts were sequenced after all isolated RNA was converted to cDNA. Produced via immunoSEQ multiplex PCR; TCRdb's table is partial and in-frame only. The sample lists approximately 360,000 clones, over 10% occurring once. Antigens of these TCRs are unknown. Study-wide points: Researchers report that Type 1 diabetes patients had moderately but significantly shorter TCRB CDR3s across all four CD4+ subsets.

Sequencing was done on a sample of naive CD4+ T cells from blood. The source of these receptors is a woman under 30 with type 1 diabetes.

This clone was detected only a few times. The rearrangement uses TRBV18 and TRBJ1-1; possibly TRBD1 for D (5 bases). CDR1 is KGHSH and CDR2 is LQKENI in the germline V gene. The CDR3 totals 15 residues. The V gene lost 5 bases and the J gene lost 0 bases, with 13 bases spanning the gap. CDR3 sequence (DNA): TGTGCCAGCTCATCCAGACAGAACATGAACACTGAAGCTTTCTTT. It codes for CASSSRQNMNTEAFF.

The chain uses TRBV28 and TRBJ2-7; 9 bases align to TRBD2. In germline, CDR1 is MDHEN, CDR2 SYDVKM. V lost 8 bases and J lost 0; bases outside the gene matches: 8. The CDR3 contains 15 residues. CDR3 nucleotides: TGTGCCAGCGGACCCGGGACTAGCTCCTCCTACGAGCAGTACTTC. Protein product: CASGPGTSSSYEQYF.

This sequence joins TRBV2 and TRBJ1-1; no reliable D call. Germline V gene data show CDR1 as SNHLY and CDR2 as FYNNEI. V was trimmed by 3 bases and J by 11 bases, leaving 22 bases between them. The CDR3 sequence is 15 residues long. The CDR3 reads CASSDADNQNSLAFF. The CDR3 DNA reads as TGTGCCAGCAGTGATGCCGACAACCAGAATAGTCTGGCTTTCTTT.

This clone was seen a few times. CDR3 DNA sequence: TGTGCCAGCAGTCAACAGTACAATCAGCCCCAGCATTTT. Its protein is CASSQQYNQPQHF. This sequence joins TRBV27 and TRBJ1-5; D uncertain. Trimming removed 5 bases at V and 3 bases at J, with 8 bases between. The CDR3 covers 13 residues. Germline values: CDR1 MNHEY, CDR2 SMNVEV (reference sequence).

The sample holds a few counts of this clone. The chain uses TRBV5-1 and TRBJ1-1, with 8 bases identical to TRBD1. The CDR3 loop spans 18 amino acids. The germline V gene encodes CDR1 SGHRS and CDR2 YFSETQ. V dropped 6 bases and J dropped 1; count of bases not matched to a gene: 17. In nucleotides, the CDR3 is TGCGCCAGCAATCCCGAAGGTTACAACAGGGGGTCGAACACTGAAGCTTTCTTT. Translating gives CASNPEGYNRGSNTEAFF.